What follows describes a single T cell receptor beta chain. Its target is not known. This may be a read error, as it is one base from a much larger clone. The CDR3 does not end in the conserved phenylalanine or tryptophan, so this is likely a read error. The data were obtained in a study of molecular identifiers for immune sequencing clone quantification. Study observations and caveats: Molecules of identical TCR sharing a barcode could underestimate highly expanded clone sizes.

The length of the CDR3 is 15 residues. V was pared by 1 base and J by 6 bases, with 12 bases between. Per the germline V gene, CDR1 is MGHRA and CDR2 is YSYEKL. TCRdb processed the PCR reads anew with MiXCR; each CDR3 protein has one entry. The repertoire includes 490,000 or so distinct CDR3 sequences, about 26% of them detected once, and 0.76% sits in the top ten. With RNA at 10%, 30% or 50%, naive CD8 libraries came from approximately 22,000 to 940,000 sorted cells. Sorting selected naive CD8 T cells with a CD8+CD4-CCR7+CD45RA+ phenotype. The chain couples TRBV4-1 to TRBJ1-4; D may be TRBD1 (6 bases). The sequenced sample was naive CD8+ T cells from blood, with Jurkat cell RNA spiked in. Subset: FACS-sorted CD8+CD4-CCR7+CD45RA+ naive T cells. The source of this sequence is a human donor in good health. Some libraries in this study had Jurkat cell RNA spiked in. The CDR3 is CASSQAMGAYEKLFV. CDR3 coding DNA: TGCGCCAGCAGCCAAGCAATGGGGGCCTATGAAAAACTGTTTGTT.